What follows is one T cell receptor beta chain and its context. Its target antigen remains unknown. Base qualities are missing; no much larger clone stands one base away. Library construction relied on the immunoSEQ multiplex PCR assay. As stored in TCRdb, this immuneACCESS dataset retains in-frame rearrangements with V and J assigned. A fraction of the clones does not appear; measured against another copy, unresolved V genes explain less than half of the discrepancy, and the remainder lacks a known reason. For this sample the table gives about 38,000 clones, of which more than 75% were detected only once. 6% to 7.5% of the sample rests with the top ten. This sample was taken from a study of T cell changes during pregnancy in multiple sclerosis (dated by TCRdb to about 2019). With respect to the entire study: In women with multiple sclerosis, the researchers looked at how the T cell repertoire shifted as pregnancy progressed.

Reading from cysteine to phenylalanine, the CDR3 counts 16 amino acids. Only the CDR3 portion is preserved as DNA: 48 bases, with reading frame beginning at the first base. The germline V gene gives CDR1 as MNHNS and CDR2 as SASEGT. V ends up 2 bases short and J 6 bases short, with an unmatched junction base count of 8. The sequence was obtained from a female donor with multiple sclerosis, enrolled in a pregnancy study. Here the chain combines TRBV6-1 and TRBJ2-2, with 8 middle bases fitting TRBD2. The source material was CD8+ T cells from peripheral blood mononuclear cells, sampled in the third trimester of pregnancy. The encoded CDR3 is CASSETAGGGAGELFF. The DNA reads TGTGCCAGCAGTGAAACGGCGGGGGGCGGAGCCGGGGAGCTGTTTTTT.